This T cell receptor beta chain comes out of a study of blood T cell repertoires in COVID-19. Study-wide background: Samples representing acute and convalescent COVID-19 were sourced from the United States, Italy and Spain. The cDNA or gDNA used as material had been derived from T cells, B-cell-depleted T cells, or PBMCs.

Germline values: CDR1 LNHNV, CDR2 YYDKDF (reference sequence). V lost 4 bases, J lost 0 bases, and 1 base stayed unmatched. The CDR3 contains 15 residues. In the original analysis: The assay estimated nucleated cells by amplifying reference gene primers. This table comes from immunoSEQ multiplex PCR, and its TCRdb copy is limited to in-frame clones, with some not included. The D gene and trimming were derived from the DNA, and the V and J assignments and clone size from that table. The data contain 85,000 to 100,000 clones, more than 65% of them singletons. The rearrangement links TRBV15 to TRBJ2-2; 8 bases fit TRBD2. Material: peripheral blood. The source is an elderly woman with active or convalescent COVID-19. CDR3 sequence reads: CATSMTSANTGELFF. DNA of the CDR3: TGTGCCACCAGCATGACTAGCGCGAACACCGGGGAGCTGTTTTTT.